This entry lists 4 T cell receptor beta chains sequenced from one sample in a study of blood T cells in healthy people across ages (dated by TCRdb to about 2015). Preparation of the library involved 5' RACE. A second PCR of about 6 to 11 cycles was performed with a sample-barcoded 5' primer and a J-beta primer mix. The raw public reads went through TCRdb reprocessing: fastp at Q25, MiXCR clone calling, in-frame beta chains kept. Every CDR3 protein is listed once, alongside the most common genes and DNA of its rows. This sample gives around 2 million distinct CDR3 sequences in total; about two fifths of them show up just once. Together, the top ten hold 20% to 25% of the sample. The sequenced sample consisted of blood. These receptors were taken from a human donor in good health.

The V call is TRBV12-3 or TRBV12-4, the J call TRBJ1-2, with a possible D match to TRBD1 (5 bases). The CDR3 totals 17 residues. Trimming stripped 8 bases from V and 3 bases from J, with 25 bases between. CDR3 region: CASARQRGLQLYYGYTF. CDR3 bases: TGTGCCAGCGCCCGACAGAGGGGCCTCCAATTATACTATGGCTACACCTTC.

On this clonotype: One end of the junction varies from germline; a read error may be responsible. CDR3 sequence reads: CAGSQGKGSTEAFF. CDR3 in DNA: TGTGCCGGCAGCCAAGGGAAGGGGAGCACTGAAGCTTTCTTT. This rearrangement joins TRBV4-2 to TRBJ1-1; perhaps TRBD1 as D (5 bases). CDR3 size: 14 residues. Germline V CDR1 and CDR2: LGHNA, YNFKEQ.

This clonotype turned up a few times. V usage is TRBV7-2 and J usage is TRBJ2-6; 9 bases map to TRBD1. The V and J ends lost 10 bases and 0 bases, in that order; junction bases with no gene match: 10. CDR1 and CDR2 (germline): SGHTA, FQGNSA. This CDR3 has 17 amino acids. As DNA, the CDR3 is TGTGCCATCGGGACAGGGAACCCTTACTCTGGGGCCAACGTCCTGACTTTC. This encodes CAIGTGNPYSGANVLTF. Full variable domain (remainder filled in from reference TRBV7-2 and TRBJ2-6): GAGVSQSPSNKVTEKGKDVELRCDPISGHTALYWYRQSLGQGLEFLIYFQGNSAPDKSGLPSDRFSAERTGGSVSTLTIQRTQQEDSAVYLCAIGTGNPYSGANVLTFGAGSRLTVL.

This CDR3 is CSAISYTEAFF. DNA for the CDR3: TGCAGTGCTATTAGCTACACTGAAGCTTTCTTT. This rearrangement joins TRBV20-1 to TRBJ1-1; D is unresolved. The CDR3 is made up of 11 amino acids. Germline V lookup: CDR1 DFQATT, CDR2 SNEGSKA (reference sequence). The germline V and J ends were trimmed by 4 bases and 3 bases, with 6 bases remaining between them.